This T cell receptor beta chain was observed in a study of shared clonotypes between healthy human individuals. Germline V gene lookup returns CDR1 PRHDT and CDR2 FYEKMQ (reference sequence). The CDR3 totals 14 residues. With 7 bases removed from V and 7 bases from J, the gap between germline ends came to 17 bases. Method: immunoSEQ multiplex PCR; TCRdb's copy keeps in-frame clones and lacks some. Of over 75,000 clones in the sample, almost 70% were seen once. The receptor's source is a man aged 30-40 years in good health. The rearrangement links TRBV13 to TRBJ2-1; D uncertain. The sample consisted of memory CD8+ T cells sorted from blood. Stated subset: CD45RO+ cells pooled with CCR7-negative TemRA cells. CDR3 residues: CASTDGDANNEQFF. CDR3 nucleotides: TGTGCCAGCACCGATGGAGACGCCAATAATGAGCAGTTCTTC.